This T cell receptor beta chain was recorded in a study of response to subunit inactivated influenza vaccine (dated by TCRdb to the late 2010s). At the level of the whole study: To follow how T cells responded to a trivalent subunit inactivated influenza vaccine, the researchers relied on deep quantitative profiling of the T cell receptor repertoire.

The study at large found these results: The authors suggested that each seasonal influenza vaccination may recruit only a limited number of new T cells.

This clonotype came up a few times. Its specific antigen is unknown. Per-base qualities were not stored, and no clone one base away is much larger. The library was produced with RT-PCR. Instrument used: Illumina HiSeq 2500. TCRdb passed the public sequencing reads through fastp at Q25 and MiXCR, retaining productive beta sequences. Each entry is one CDR3 protein sequence, shown with its most common DNA and genes. The sample profile shows roughly 160,000 distinct CDR3 sequences; approximately 12% of them were found once. Of the sample, approximately 35% is held by the ten largest clones. CDR1 MNHEY and CDR2 SVGEGT were looked up in the germline V gene. V is shortened by 6 bases, J by 7 bases, and the region joining them spans 22 bases. The CDR3 measures 16 amino acids from cysteine to phenylalanine. Of all the DNA, just the CDR3 is kept, 48 bases in frame from base 1.

The receptor was derived from a man aged 50-75 years who received an inactivated influenza vaccine. Donor details come from another sample of the same person, matched by shared clones. Here the chain combines TRBV6-2 or TRBV6-3 and TRBJ2-1; the D gene is unclear. The sequencing here drew on CD8+ T cells sorted from PBMCs, taken roughly 24 months after vaccination. The bases read TGTGCCAGCAGACGTCGAGGCTACCTCGTCGAGAATGAGCAGTTCTTC. Translated, this gives CASRRRGYLVENEQFF.